Here is one T cell receptor beta chain with its context. Its specificity is unknown. The assay was carried out at the deep level. Clones were read by immunoSEQ multiplex PCR, and TCRdb kept only the in-frame ones, dropping some. The sample lists 2.5 million or so clones, around nine tenths seen once, with around 0.14% in the top ten. CDR3 length equals 16 residues. These data belong to a study of shared clonotypes between healthy human individuals. Recent vaccinations or acute infections were absent in the healthy HIV-negative adult donors. Study-level results: Blood was the only sampled material, and tissue repertoires likely differ. Sorted-subset sequencing, rarefaction showed, was incomplete despite large depth.

The chain employs TRBV7-5 and TRBJ1-3; no DNA check was done on the table's D call, TRBD1. TRBV7-5 is tagged as a pseudogene. Specimen: naive CD4+ T cells sorted from blood. Subset in this sample: CD45RA+ positively selected. This TCR was recovered from a man aged 18 to 30 in good health. Written as DNA, the CDR3 is TGTGCCAGAAGCCTCAACTCCGGGACACCTGGAAACACCATATATTTT. Encoded protein: CARSLNSGTPGNTIYF.